What follows describes a single T cell receptor beta chain. The table came from immunoSEQ multiplex PCR; TCRdb's copy has only in-frame clones and leaves some out. Of approximately 140,000 clones in the sample, approximately 90% are singletons; the top ten hold about 5.5%. This specimen comes from a study of T cell responses to AZD1222 COVID-19 vaccine. The CDR3 runs 15 residues. CDR1 MNHEY and CDR2 SVGAGI come from the germline V gene. Trimming stripped 1 base from V and 0 bases from J, with 9 bases between. The chain has TRBV6-5 and TRBJ1-1, with unresolved D. The specimen comprised peripheral blood, sampled on day 0 of AZD1222 vaccination. The receptor was isolated from an adult in good health. CDR3 coding DNA: TGTGCCAGCAGTTACTTAGGGTATATGAACACTGAAGCTTTCTTT. It yields the protein CASSYLGYMNTEAFF.